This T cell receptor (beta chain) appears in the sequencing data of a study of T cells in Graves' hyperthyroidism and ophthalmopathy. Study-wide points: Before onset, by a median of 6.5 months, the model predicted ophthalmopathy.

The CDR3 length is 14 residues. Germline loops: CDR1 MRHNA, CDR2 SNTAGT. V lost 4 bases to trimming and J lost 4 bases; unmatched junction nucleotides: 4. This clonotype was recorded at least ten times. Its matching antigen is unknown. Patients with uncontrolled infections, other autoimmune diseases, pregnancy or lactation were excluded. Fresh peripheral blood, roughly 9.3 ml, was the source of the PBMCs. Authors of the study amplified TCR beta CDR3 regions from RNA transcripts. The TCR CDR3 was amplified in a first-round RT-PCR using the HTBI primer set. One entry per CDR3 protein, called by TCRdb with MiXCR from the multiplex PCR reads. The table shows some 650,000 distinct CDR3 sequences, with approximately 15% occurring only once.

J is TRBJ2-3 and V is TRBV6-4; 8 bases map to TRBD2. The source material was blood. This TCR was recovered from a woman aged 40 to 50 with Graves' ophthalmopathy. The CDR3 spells CASSVAGGADTQYF. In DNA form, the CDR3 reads TGTGCCAGCAGTGTGGCGGGAGGCGCAGATACGCAGTATTTT.